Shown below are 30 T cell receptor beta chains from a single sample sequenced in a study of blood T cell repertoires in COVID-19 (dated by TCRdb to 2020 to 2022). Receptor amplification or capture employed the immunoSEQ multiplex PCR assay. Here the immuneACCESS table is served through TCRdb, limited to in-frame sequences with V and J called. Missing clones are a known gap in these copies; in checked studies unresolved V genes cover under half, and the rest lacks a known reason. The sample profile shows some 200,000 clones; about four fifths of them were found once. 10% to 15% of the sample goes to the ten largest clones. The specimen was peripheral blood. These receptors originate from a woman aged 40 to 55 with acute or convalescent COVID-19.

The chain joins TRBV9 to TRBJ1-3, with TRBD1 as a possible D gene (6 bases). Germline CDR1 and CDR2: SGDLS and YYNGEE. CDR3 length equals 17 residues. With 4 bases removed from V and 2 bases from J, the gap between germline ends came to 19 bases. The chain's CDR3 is CASSPRTARTPGNTIYF. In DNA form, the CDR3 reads TGTGCCAGCAGCCCTAGGACAGCACGAACTCCTGGAAACACCATATATTTT. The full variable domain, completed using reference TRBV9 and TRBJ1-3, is DSGVTQTPKHLITATGQRVTLRCSPRSGDLSVYWYQQSLDQGLQFLIQYYNGEERAKGNILERFSAQQFPDLHSELNLSSLELGDSALYFCASSPRTARTPGNTIYFGEGSWLTVV.

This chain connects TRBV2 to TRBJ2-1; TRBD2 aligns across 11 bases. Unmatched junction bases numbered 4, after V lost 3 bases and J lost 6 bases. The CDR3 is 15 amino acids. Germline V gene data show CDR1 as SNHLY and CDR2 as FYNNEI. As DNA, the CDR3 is TGTGCCAGCAGTGATAGCGGGAGGGTCGTCAATGAGCAGTTCTTC. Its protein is CASSDSGRVVNEQFF. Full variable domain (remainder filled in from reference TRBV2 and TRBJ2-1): EPEVTQTPSHQVTQMGQEVILRCVPISNHLYFYWYRQILGQKVEFLVSFYNNEISEKSEIFDDQFSVERPDGSNFTLKIRSTKLEDSAMYFCASSDSGRVVNEQFFGPGTRLTVL.

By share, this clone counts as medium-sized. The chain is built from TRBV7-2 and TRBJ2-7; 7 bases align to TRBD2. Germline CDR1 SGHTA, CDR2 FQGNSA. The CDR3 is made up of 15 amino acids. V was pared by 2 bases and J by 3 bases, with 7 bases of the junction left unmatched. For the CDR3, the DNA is TGTGCCAGCAGCTTATCGGGGGGAGAGCTCTACGAGCAGTACTTC. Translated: CASSLSGGELYEQYF.

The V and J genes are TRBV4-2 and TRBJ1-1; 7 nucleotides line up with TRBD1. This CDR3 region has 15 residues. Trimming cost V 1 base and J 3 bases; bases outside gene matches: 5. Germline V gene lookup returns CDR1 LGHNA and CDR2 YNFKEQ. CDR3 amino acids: CASSQVGQGDTEAFF. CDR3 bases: TGTGCCAGCAGCCAAGTAGGGCAGGGGGACACTGAAGCTTTCTTT.

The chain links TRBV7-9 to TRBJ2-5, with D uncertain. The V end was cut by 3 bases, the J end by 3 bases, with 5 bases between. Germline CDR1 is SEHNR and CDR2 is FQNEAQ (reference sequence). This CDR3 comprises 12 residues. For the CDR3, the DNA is TGTGCCAGCAGCTTCTTTAAAGAGACCCAGTACTTC. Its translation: CASSFFKETQYF.

The CDR3 region has the DNA TGCAGTGCTAGTAGGACTAGCGGGGGGCTCACAGATACGCAGTATTTT. It translates to CSASRTSGGLTDTQYF. This chain connects TRBV20-1 to TRBJ2-3; TRBD2 matches 14 bases. V gave up 3 bases and J gave up 2 bases; unmatched junction bases: 4. CDR1 is DFQATT and CDR2 is SNEGSKA in the germline V gene (reference sequence). This CDR3 has 16 amino acids.

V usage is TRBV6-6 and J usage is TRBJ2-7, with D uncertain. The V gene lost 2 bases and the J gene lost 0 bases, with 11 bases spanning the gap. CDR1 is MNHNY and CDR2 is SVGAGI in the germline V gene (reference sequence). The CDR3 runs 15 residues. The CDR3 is CASSYRARSSYEQYF. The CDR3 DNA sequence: TGTGCCAGCAGTTACAGAGCGAGGAGCTCCTACGAGCAGTACTTC.

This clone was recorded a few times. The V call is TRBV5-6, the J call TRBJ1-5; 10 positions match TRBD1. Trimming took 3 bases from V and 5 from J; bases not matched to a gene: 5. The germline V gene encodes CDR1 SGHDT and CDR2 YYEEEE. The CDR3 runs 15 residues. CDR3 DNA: TGTGCCAGCAGCTCGACAGGGGGCTACGATCAGCCCCAGCATTTT. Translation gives CASSSTGGYDQPQHF. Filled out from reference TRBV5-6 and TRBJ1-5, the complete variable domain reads DAGVTQSPTHLIKTRGQQVTLRCSPKSGHDTVSWYQQALGQGPQFIFQYYEEEERQRGNFPDRFSGHQFPNYSSELNVNALLLGDSALYLCASSSTGGYDQPQHFGDGTRLSIL.

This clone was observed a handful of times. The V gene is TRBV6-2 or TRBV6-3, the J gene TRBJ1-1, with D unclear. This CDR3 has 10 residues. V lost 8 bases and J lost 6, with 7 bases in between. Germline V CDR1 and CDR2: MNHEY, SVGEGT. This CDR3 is CASGLAEAFF. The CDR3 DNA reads TGTGCCAGCGGCCTAGCTGAAGCTTTCTTT.

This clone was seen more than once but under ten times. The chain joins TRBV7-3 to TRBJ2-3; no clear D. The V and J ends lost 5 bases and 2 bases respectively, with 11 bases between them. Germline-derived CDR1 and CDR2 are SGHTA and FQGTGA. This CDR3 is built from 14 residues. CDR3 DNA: TGTGCCAGCAGCCCGACTGGCACCACAGATACGCAGTATTTT. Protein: CASSPTGTTDTQYF.

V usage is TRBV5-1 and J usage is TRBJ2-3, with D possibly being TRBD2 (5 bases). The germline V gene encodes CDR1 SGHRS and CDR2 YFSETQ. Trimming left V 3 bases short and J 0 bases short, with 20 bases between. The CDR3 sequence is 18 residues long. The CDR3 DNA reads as TGCGCCAGCAGCTCCATCCCGGGATACGAAACTAGCACAGATACGCAGTATTTT. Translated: CASSSIPGYETSTDTQYF. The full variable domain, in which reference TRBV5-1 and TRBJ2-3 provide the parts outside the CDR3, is KAGVTQTPRYLIKTRGQQVTLSCSPISGHRSVSWYQQTPGQGLQFLFEYFSETQRNKGNFPGRFSGRQFSNSRSEMNVSTLELGDSALYLCASSSIPGYETSTDTQYFGPGTRLTVL.

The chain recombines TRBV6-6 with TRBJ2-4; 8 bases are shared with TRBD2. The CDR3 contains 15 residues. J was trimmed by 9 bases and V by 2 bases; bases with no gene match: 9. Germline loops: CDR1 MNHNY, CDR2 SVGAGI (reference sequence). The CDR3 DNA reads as TGTGCCAGCAGTTACCAGCAGCGGGGGTCGGCCATTCAGTACTTC. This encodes CASSYQQRGSAIQYF.

The CDR3 reads CASSLSVGAGTEAFF. CDR3 bases: TGTGCCAGCAGCCTATCGGTAGGGGCCGGCACTGAAGCTTTCTTT. The chain uses TRBV3-1 (or the pseudogene TRBV3-2) and TRBJ1-1; D possibly corresponds to TRBD1 (5 bases). Trimming stripped 4 bases from V and 4 bases from J, with 16 bases between. Germline loops: CDR1 LGHDT, CDR2 YNNKEL (reference sequence). This CDR3 has 15 amino acids.

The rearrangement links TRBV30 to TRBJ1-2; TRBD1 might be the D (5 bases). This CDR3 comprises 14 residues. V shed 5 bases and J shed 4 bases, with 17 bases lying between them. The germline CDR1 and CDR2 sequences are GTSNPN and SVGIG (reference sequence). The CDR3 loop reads CAWAQAGPAYGYTF. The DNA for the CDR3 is TGTGCCTGGGCCCAGGCAGGGCCGGCCTATGGCTACACCTTC.

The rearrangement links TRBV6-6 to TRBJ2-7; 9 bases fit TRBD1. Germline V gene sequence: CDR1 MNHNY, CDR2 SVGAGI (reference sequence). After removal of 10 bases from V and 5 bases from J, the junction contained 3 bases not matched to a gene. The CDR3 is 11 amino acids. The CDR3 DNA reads TGTGCCACCGGGACAGGGAACGAGCAGTACTTC. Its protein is CATGTGNEQYF.

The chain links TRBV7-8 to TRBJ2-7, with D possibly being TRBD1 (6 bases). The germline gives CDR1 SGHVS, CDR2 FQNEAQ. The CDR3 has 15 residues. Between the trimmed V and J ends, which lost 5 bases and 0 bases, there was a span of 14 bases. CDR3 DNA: TGTGCCAGCAGCGCACCGGGACACGTCTCCTACGAGCAGTACTTC. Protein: CASSAPGHVSYEQYF.

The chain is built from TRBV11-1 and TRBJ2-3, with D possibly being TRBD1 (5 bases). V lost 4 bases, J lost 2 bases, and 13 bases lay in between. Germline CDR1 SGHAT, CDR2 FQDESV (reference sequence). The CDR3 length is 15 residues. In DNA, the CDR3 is TGTGCCAGCAGCTCTAAACAGGATTACACAGATACGCAGTATTTT. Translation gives CASSSKQDYTDTQYF.

The CDR3 DNA sequence: TGTGCCAGCAGCAAAGATGACTACTTAAACACAGATACGCAGTATTTT. This sequence encodes CASSKDDYLNTDTQYF. V is TRBV21-1 and J is TRBJ2-3; the table's TRBD2 call for D was not verified on the DNA. TRBV21-1 is deemed a pseudogene. The CDR3 totals 16 residues.

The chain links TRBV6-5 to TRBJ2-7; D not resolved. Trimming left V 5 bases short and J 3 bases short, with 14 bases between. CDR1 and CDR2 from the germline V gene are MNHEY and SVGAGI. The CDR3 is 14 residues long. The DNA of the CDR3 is TGTGCCAGCAGTCCGTCTGTTGCCAGCTACGAGCAGTACTTC. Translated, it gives CASSPSVASYEQYF.

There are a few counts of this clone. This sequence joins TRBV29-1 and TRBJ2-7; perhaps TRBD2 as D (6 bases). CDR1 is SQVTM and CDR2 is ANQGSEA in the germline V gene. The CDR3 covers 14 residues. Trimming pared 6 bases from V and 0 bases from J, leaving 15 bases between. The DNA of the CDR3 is TGCAGCGTCACTTATTACGGGAGCTCCTACGAGCAGTACTTC. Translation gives CSVTYYGSSYEQYF.

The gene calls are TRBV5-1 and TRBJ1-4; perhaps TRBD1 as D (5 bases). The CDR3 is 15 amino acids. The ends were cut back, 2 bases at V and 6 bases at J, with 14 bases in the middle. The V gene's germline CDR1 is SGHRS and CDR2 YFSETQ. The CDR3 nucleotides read TGCGCCAGCAGCTTAGTAGGGCAGGGCGATGAAAAACTGTTTTTT. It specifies CASSLVGQGDEKLFF.

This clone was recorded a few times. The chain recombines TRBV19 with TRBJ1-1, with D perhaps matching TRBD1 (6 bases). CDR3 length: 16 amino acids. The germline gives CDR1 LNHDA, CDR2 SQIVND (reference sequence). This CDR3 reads CASRGSSGGAYTEAFF. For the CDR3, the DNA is TGTGCTAGCCGAGGCAGCAGTGGGGGCGCTTACACTGAAGCTTTCTTT.

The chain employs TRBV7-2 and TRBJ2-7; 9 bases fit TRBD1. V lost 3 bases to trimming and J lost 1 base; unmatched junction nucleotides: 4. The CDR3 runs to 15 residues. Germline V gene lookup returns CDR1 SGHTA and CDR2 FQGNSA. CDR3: CASSFDRGFSYEQYF. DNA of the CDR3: TGTGCCAGCAGCTTCGACAGGGGGTTTTCCTACGAGCAGTACTTC.

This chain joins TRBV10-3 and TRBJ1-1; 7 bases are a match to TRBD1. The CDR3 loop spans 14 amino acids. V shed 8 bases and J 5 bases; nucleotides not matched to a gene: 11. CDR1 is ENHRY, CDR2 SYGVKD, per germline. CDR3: CAIWLGTEGTEAFF. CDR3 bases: TGTGCCATCTGGCTAGGGACAGAGGGGACTGAAGCTTTCTTT.

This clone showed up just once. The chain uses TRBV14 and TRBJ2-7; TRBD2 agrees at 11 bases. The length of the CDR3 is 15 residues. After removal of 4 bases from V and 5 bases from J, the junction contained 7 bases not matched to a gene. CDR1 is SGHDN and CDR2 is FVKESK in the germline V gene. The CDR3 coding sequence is TGTGCCAGCAGCCCCCCGACTAGCGGGATTAACGAGCAGTACTTC. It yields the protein CASSPPTSGINEQYF.

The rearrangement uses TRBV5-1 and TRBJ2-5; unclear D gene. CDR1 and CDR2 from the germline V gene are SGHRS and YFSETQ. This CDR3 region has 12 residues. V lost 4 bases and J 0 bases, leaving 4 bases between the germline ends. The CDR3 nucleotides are TGCGCCAGCAGCCTTGACCAAGAGACCCAGTACTTC. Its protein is CASSLDQETQYF.

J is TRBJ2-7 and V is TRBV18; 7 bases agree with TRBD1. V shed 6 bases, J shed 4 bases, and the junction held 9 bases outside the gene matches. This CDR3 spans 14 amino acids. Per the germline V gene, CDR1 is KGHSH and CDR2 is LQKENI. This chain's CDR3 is CASSVDRRLYEQYF. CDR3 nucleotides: TGTGCCAGCTCGGTGGACAGGAGATTATACGAGCAGTACTTC. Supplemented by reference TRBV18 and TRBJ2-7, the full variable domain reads NAGVMQNPRHLVRRRGQEARLRCSPMKGHSHVYWYRQLPEEGLKFMVYLQKENIIDESGMPKERFSAEFPKEGPSILRIQQVVRGDSAAYFCASSVDRRLYEQYFGPGTRLTVT.

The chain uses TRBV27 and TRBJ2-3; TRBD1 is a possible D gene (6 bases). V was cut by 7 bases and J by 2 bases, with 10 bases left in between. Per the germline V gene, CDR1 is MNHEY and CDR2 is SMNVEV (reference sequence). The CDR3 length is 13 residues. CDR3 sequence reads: CASMTGFTDTQYF. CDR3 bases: TGTGCCAGCATGACAGGTTTCACAGATACGCAGTATTTT.

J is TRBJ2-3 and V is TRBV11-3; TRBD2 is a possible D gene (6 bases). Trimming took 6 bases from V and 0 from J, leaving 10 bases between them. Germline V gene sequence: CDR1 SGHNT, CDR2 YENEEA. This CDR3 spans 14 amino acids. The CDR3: CASSPGTSTDTQYF. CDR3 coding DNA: TGTGCCAGCAGTCCCGGGACTAGCACAGATACGCAGTATTTT.

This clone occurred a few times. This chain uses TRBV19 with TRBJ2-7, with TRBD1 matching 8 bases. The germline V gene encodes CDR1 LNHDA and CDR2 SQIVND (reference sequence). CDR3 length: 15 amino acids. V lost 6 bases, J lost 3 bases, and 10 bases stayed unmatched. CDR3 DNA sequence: TGTGCCAGTAGCATAACCGGGACAGGATACTACGAGCAGTACTTC. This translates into CASSITGTGYYEQYF.